These 26 T cell receptor beta chains originate from one sample sequenced in a study of CD8 T cells in ankylosing spondylitis. TCRdb passed the 5' RACE reads through MiXCR, listing each CDR3 protein once. This repertoire shows just under 350,000 distinct CDR3 sequences, around 15% found once; its top ten account for 1.1%. Sequenced material: blood, either unsorted or a sorted T cell fraction (not recorded which). These receptors all come from a male donor with ankylosing spondylitis or in good health (not recorded which).

This clonotype has more than one count but fewer than ten. The rearrangement joins TRBV5-4 to TRBJ2-7; possible D gene TRBD1, 6 bases. Germline CDR1 SGHNT, CDR2 YYREEE (reference sequence). V lost 2 bases to trimming and J lost 5 bases, with 17 bases between them. The CDR3 loop spans 15 amino acids. CDR3 nucleotide sequence: TGTGCCAGCAGCTTACCTCCCGGCAGGGGCCACGAGCAGTACTTC. This codes for CASSLPPGRGHEQYF.

The chain joins TRBV27 to TRBJ2-7; 7 bases are shared with TRBD1. The CDR3 spans 14 residues. Germline V gives CDR1 MNHEY, CDR2 SMNVEV (reference sequence). After removal of 6 bases from V and 0 bases from J, the junction contained 5 bases not matched to a gene. DNA for the CDR3: TGTGCCAGCAGATCGACAGGGATCTCCTACGAGCAGTACTTC. Its protein is CASRSTGISYEQYF.

This clonotype was counted between two and nine times. The rearrangement uses TRBV5-5 and TRBJ2-1; D perhaps matches TRBD2 (6 bases). V lost 4 bases, J lost 8 bases, and 13 bases lay in between. CDR3 length equals 13 residues. In germline, CDR1 is SGHKS, CDR2 YYEKEE (reference sequence). In nucleotides, the CDR3 is TGTGCCAGCAGCCCGACTAGTACCCATGAGCAGTTCTTC. Translating it yields CASSPTSTHEQFF.

The V call is TRBV11-1, the J call TRBJ2-2; TRBD2 matches at 12 bases. Unmatched junction bases numbered 10, after V lost 1 base and J lost 7 bases. This CDR3 is 18 amino acids long. Germline V gene sequence: CDR1 SGHAT, CDR2 FQDESV (reference sequence). CDR3 loop: CASSLGQTSGSDIGELFF. For the CDR3, the DNA is TGTGCCAGCAGCTTAGGCCAGACTAGCGGGAGTGACATCGGGGAGCTGTTTTTT.

This clonotype was seen more than once but under ten times. This sequence joins TRBV6-2 or TRBV6-3 and TRBJ2-3, with 7 bases that match TRBD2. This CDR3 region has 19 residues. From germline, CDR1 is MNHEY and CDR2 SVGEGT. The V segment lost 5 bases and the J segment 4 bases; nucleotides outside the gene matches: 21. CDR3 protein: CASSEQGGGGSFTPDTQYF. CDR3 nucleotides: TGTGCCAGCAGTGAGCAGGGAGGTGGCGGGAGCTTTACCCCAGATACGCAGTATTTT.

The chain couples TRBV6-2 or TRBV6-3 to TRBJ1-1, with D hard to call. CDR3 length equals 13 residues. CDR1 is MNHEY and CDR2 is SVGEGT in the germline V gene. V lost 5 bases to trimming and J lost 6 bases, with 13 bases between them. The CDR3 DNA follows: TGTGCCAGCAGTGGGCGACTGTCTTCTGAAGCTTTCTTT. This codes for CASSGRLSSEAFF.

The chain has TRBV10-3 and TRBJ2-3; no reliable D call. The CDR3 extends over 12 amino acids. V lost 6 bases to trimming and J lost 6 bases, with 10 bases between them. Germline CDR1 reads ENHRY; CDR2 reads SYGVKD. CDR3 nucleotides: TGTGCCATCAGCCCGACTGGTGATACGCAGTATTTT. It is translated as CAISPTGDTQYF.

This clonotype has a count of ten or more. The chain joins TRBV4-1 to TRBJ1-1; no reliable D call. V lost 3 bases and J lost 0, with 14 bases in between. Germline V CDR1 and CDR2: MGHRA, YSYEKL. The CDR3 length is 16 residues. CDR3 sequence reads: CASSHNPSEMNTEAFF. As DNA, the CDR3 is TGCGCCAGCAGCCATAACCCATCCGAGATGAACACTGAAGCTTTCTTT.

This clonotype came up many times. The V gene is TRBV4-1, the J gene TRBJ1-1; D is possibly TRBD1 (5 bases). The CDR3 loop spans 19 amino acids. Germline V gives CDR1 MGHRA, CDR2 YSYEKL. The V end lost 3 bases, the J end lost 0 bases, and 23 bases lay between the germline ends. CDR3 sequence: CASSHTGSPSERMNTEAFF. DNA for the CDR3: TGCGCCAGCAGCCACACAGGATCCCCCTCAGAAAGGATGAACACTGAAGCTTTCTTT.

The chain carries TRBV25-1 and TRBJ2-3; a weak D match, TRBD1 (6 bases). The CDR3 is 15 amino acids. Germline V gene lookup returns CDR1 MGHDK and CDR2 SYGVNS. V lost 6 bases to trimming and J lost 6 bases, with 19 bases between them. The DNA of the CDR3 is TGTGCCAGCAGCACCATCGACAGGTTGAGGGATACGCAGTATTTT. This encodes CASSTIDRLRDTQYF.

Only a few counts were recorded for this clonotype. This chain links TRBV29-1 with TRBJ1-2, with 8 bases fitting TRBD1. The V and J ends lost 3 bases and 6 bases, in that order; junction bases with no gene match: 3. CDR3 size: 12 residues. The germline CDR1 and CDR2 sequences are SQVTM and ANQGSEA. The DNA for the CDR3 is TGCAGCGTTGAGGCAGGGGGCGATGGCTACACCTTC. Residues: CSVEAGGDGYTF.

The V call is TRBV20-1, the J call TRBJ2-3; TRBD2 matches at 8 bases. Germline V lookup: CDR1 DFQATT, CDR2 SNEGSKA (reference sequence). CDR3 length: 15 residues. Losses at the gene ends were 1 base for V and 3 bases for J; bases not matched to a gene: 6. The chain's CDR3 is CSARVGAGATDTQYF. The CDR3 DNA reads as TGCAGTGCTAGAGTGGGAGCGGGGGCGACAGATACGCAGTATTTT.

The chain employs TRBV11-2 and TRBJ1-1, with 9 bases fitting TRBD1. The CDR3 totals 11 residues. Germline V gives CDR1 SGHAT, CDR2 FQNNGV. Trimming took 5 bases from V and 11 from J; bases not matched to a gene: 3. The CDR3 region has the DNA TGTGCCAGCAGCACGACAGGGGGGGCTTTCTTT. This translates into CASSTTGGAFF. Complete variable domain (other parts from reference TRBV11-2 and TRBJ1-1): EAGVAQSPRYKIIEKRQSVAFWCNPISGHATLYWYQQILGQGPKLLIQFQNNGVVDDSQLPKDRFSAERLKGVDSTLKIQPAKLEDSAVYLCASSTTGGAFFGQGTRLTVV.

The J gene is TRBJ2-1, the V gene TRBV6-2 or TRBV6-3, with D possibly being TRBD2 (5 bases). V was pared by 5 bases and J by 2 bases, with 10 bases between. This CDR3 spans 14 amino acids. Germline values: CDR1 MNHEY, CDR2 SVGEGT. The CDR3 region has the DNA TGTGCCAGCAGTAAGCGGAGGACCTACAATGAGCAGTTCTTC. Residues: CASSKRRTYNEQFF.

The rearrangement links TRBV6-6 to TRBJ2-1; 8 bases line up with TRBD2. V shed 8 bases and J 7 bases; nucleotides not matched to a gene: 4. Looked up from germline, CDR1 is MNHNY and CDR2 is SVGAGI (reference sequence). The CDR3 runs to 12 residues. CDR3 in amino acids: CASGREANEQFF. CDR3 sequence (DNA): TGTGCCAGCGGGCGGGAGGCTAATGAGCAGTTCTTC.

The rearrangement joins TRBV20-1 to TRBJ2-1; TRBD2 matches at 8 bases. There are 14 residues in the CDR3. V shed 6 bases and J 6 bases; nucleotides not matched to a gene: 10. Per germline, CDR1 DFQATT and CDR2 SNEGSKA (reference sequence). DNA of the CDR3: TGCAGTGCCCCCCCCCAGCGGGGGTTCAATGAGCAGTTCTTC. Translated, it gives CSAPPQRGFNEQFF.

The chain combines TRBV20-1 with TRBJ2-1, with 7 positions matching TRBD2. The germline gives CDR1 DFQATT, CDR2 SNEGSKA (reference sequence). CDR3 length: 14 amino acids. V lost 5 bases, J lost 8 bases, and 12 bases stayed unmatched. The CDR3 reads CSAPSSGTTHEQFF. CDR3 coding DNA: TGCAGTGCTCCTTCTTCCGGGACTACCCATGAGCAGTTCTTC.

This clonotype was seen a handful of times. V usage is TRBV5-1 and J usage is TRBJ1-6; a weak D match, TRBD1 (6 bases). Germline lookup yields CDR1 SGHRS and CDR2 YFSETQ. CDR3 length equals 16 residues. Trimming removed 4 bases at V and 6 bases at J, with 17 bases between. CDR3 amino acids: CASSPTGMEGNSPLHF. The CDR3 DNA sequence: TGCGCCAGCAGCCCAACAGGGATGGAGGGTAATTCACCCCTCCACTTT.

The chain carries TRBV30 and TRBJ2-3; 10 bases align to TRBD2. The CDR3 spans 15 residues. CDR1 and CDR2 from the germline V gene are GTSNPN and SVGIG (reference sequence). Unmatched junction bases numbered 12, after V lost 4 bases and J lost 8 bases. The CDR3 reads CAWTNLAGGPGTQYF. CDR3 nucleotide sequence: TGTGCCTGGACCAACTTAGCGGGGGGCCCCGGTACGCAGTATTTT.

The chain is built from TRBV20-1 and TRBJ2-3; D call uncertain. Trimming removed 7 bases from V and 6 bases from J, with 8 bases in between. The germline CDR1 and CDR2 sequences are DFQATT and SNEGSKA (reference sequence). The CDR3 is made up of 10 amino acids. The CDR3: CSGFRDTQYF. The CDR3 nucleotides read TGCAGTGGTTTTCGGGATACGCAGTATTTT.

This clonotype was observed a few times. The DNA of the CDR3 is TGTGCCATCAGTGAAGACGGTAGTAATGAAAAACTGTTTTTT. Its translation: CAISEDGSNEKLFF. This chain connects TRBV10-3 to TRBJ1-4; D uncertain. Trimming shortened V by 3 bases and J by 4 bases, and 9 bases separated the two germline ends. The CDR3 length is 14 residues. CDR1 and CDR2 (germline): ENHRY, SYGVKD.

V gene TRBV20-1 combines with J gene TRBJ2-3; 11 nucleotides match TRBD2. The CDR3 totals 15 residues. CDR1 is DFQATT and CDR2 is SNEGSKA in the germline V gene (reference sequence). The V gene end was trimmed by 0 bases and the J gene end by 12 bases; junction bases not matched to a gene: 11. CDR3 nucleotides: TGCAGTGCTAGAGACCATAGCGGGGGGGTCAGGGCTCAGTATTTT. It yields the protein CSARDHSGGVRAQYF.

Notes on this clonotype: At one boundary the junction diverges from the germline segment, which might be a read error. The gene calls are TRBV24-1 and TRBJ2-5, with 13 bases matching TRBD2. CDR1 is KGHDR, CDR2 SFDVKD, per germline. This CDR3 contains 15 residues. The CDR3 here is CSTSAGTSGVETQYF. The CDR3 coding sequence is TGTTCCACCAGTGCCGGGACTAGCGGGGTAGAGACCCAGTACTTC.

The gene calls are TRBV5-1 and TRBJ2-2; 10 bases are a match to TRBD2. After removal of 1 base from V and 3 bases from J, the junction contained 9 bases not matched to a gene. CDR3 size: 18 residues. Germline V CDR1 and CDR2: SGHRS, YFSETQ. The CDR3 region is CASSLLASGRRDTGELFF. The DNA for the CDR3 is TGCGCCAGCAGCTTGTTGGCTAGCGGGAGACGGGACACCGGGGAGCTGTTTTTT.

The rearrangement joins TRBV5-1 to TRBJ2-7; 10 bases agree with TRBD2. CDR1 is SGHRS, CDR2 YFSETQ, per germline. The J segment lost 6 bases and the V segment lost 0 bases, leaving 6 bases of the junction unmatched. The CDR3 runs 15 residues. The CDR3 coding sequence is TGCGCCAGCAGCTTGGTAGCTAGCGGGAGCGGCGAGCAGTACTTC. Its translation: CASSLVASGSGEQYF.

This clonotype was counted only a few times. V usage is TRBV20-1 and J usage is TRBJ2-1, with 9 bases lining up with TRBD1. Germline V gene sequence: CDR1 DFQATT, CDR2 SNEGSKA (reference sequence). This CDR3 comprises 13 residues. V dropped 5 bases and J dropped 7; count of bases not matched to a gene: 6. CDR3 coding DNA: TGCAGTGCTGGCGGACAGGGGAGGAATGAGCAGTTCTTC. This translates into CSAGGQGRNEQFF.